Below, 15 T cell receptor beta chains from the same sample are listed, as sequenced in a study of T-cell memory formation after mild COVID-19 (dated by TCRdb to 2020 to 2023). The library was built by means of 5' RACE. Reads for this sample came from an Illumina NovaSeq 6000. TCRdb ran its own pipeline on the public reads, namely fastp trimming at Q25 and MiXCR clone calling, and kept in-frame beta chains. Each record represents a unique CDR3 protein, reported with the most common genes and DNA among its rows. The sample table holds around 300,000 distinct CDR3 sequences, of which around 17% were seen once. Roughly 23% of the sample lies in the top ten. Input material: PBMCs or a T cell subset sorted from them (not recorded which). These receptors originate from a man in his late teens or twenties who had mild COVID-19 (a few samples of this study predate the infection). The sample titles of this study are shuffled in the database, so cell type and time point are left out; the donor was told from shared clones.

This clonotype was counted only a few times. The CDR3 bases are TGTGCCAGCAGTAGGGGCCCCGTGTACGAGCAGTACGTC. Translating gives CASSRGPVYEQYV. The chain carries TRBV6-5 and TRBJ2-7, with D tentatively TRBD1 (5 bases). Per the germline V gene, CDR1 is MNHEY and CDR2 is SVGAGI. This CDR3 region has 13 residues. The germline V and J ends were trimmed by 5 bases and 4 bases, with 12 bases remaining between them.

The chain recombines TRBV7-2 with TRBJ1-3; 9 positions match TRBD1. CDR3 length: 15 amino acids. The trim removed 5 bases at V and 3 bases at J, leaving 5 bases unmatched. Germline V gives CDR1 SGHTA, CDR2 FQGNSA. CDR3 DNA: TGTGCCAGCAGCCCGGACAGGGGACATGGAAACACCATATATTTT. Translated: CASSPDRGHGNTIYF.

This clonotype occurred a few times. The chain combines TRBV11-2 with TRBJ1-5, with 7 bases lining up with TRBD1. Trimming removed 3 bases from V and 3 bases from J; junction bases left unmatched: 5. This CDR3 has 15 amino acids. Germline lookup yields CDR1 SGHAT and CDR2 FQNNGV. CDR3 nucleotide sequence: TGTGCCAGCAGCTTTTGGAAGGGGGCCAATCAGCCCCAGCATTTT. Translating it yields CASSFWKGANQPQHF.

The chain links TRBV6-5 to TRBJ2-2; 8 bases map to TRBD2. V lost 2 bases, J lost 7 bases, and 9 bases stayed unmatched. Per the germline V gene, CDR1 is MNHEY and CDR2 is SVGAGI. This CDR3 is 16 amino acids long. In DNA form, the CDR3 reads TGTGCCAGCAGTTACCCTCCTCGGGGGGGAGGCGGGGAGCTGTTTTTT. Translating it yields CASSYPPRGGGGELFF.

The chain recombines TRBV24-1 with TRBJ2-1; TRBD2 agrees at 7 bases. V lost 5 bases to trimming and J lost 3 bases; unmatched junction nucleotides: 3. The germline V gene encodes CDR1 KGHDR and CDR2 SFDVKD. The CDR3 is made up of 14 amino acids. The CDR3, as DNA: TGTGCCACCAGTGGGGCGGGGGACTACAATGAGCAGTTCTTC. Protein: CATSGAGDYNEQFF.

This clonotype came up many times. The rearrangement uses TRBV5-1 and TRBJ2-7; D tentatively fits TRBD1 or TRBD2 (5 bases each). The germline gives CDR1 SGHRS, CDR2 YFSETQ. The length of the CDR3 is 15 residues. The V gene lost 5 bases and the J gene lost 4 bases, with 19 bases spanning the gap. CDR3 DNA sequence: TGCGCCAGCAGAGAGGGACGGACGGGCCAGTACGAGCAGTACTTC. It specifies CASREGRTGQYEQYF.

Comments on this clonotype: A much larger clone differs from this one at a single base, so this may be a read error. V gene TRBV11-2 combines with J gene TRBJ2-3; D is unresolved. The length of the CDR3 is 12 residues. Germline-derived CDR1 and CDR2 are SGHAT and FQNNGV. With 3 bases removed from V and 4 bases from J, the gap between germline ends came to 5 bases. In DNA, the CDR3 is TGTGCCAGCAGCTTCGGGCCAGATACGCAGTATTTT. It is translated as CASSFGPDTQYF.

This clonotype was observed a few times. This chain joins TRBV9 and TRBJ2-3, with TRBD1 identical over 10 bases. CDR3 length: 16 residues. Germline CDR1 SGDLS, CDR2 YYNGEE. With V trimmed by 0 bases and J by 5 bases, 6 bases remained unmatched. DNA of the CDR3: TGTGCCAGCAGCGTAGAGACAGGGGGCTTTTTAGATACGCAGTATTTT. It yields the protein CASSVETGGFLDTQYF.

This clonotype came up a few times. The V gene is TRBV20-1, the J gene TRBJ1-2; a weak D match, TRBD1 (5 bases). The length of the CDR3 is 12 residues. Per germline, CDR1 DFQATT and CDR2 SNEGSKA (reference sequence). The ends were cut back, 6 bases at V and 8 bases at J, with 16 bases in the middle. CDR3 in DNA: TGCAGTGCGAGCGGGCCAGGGCGCGGCTACACCTTC. This sequence encodes CSASGPGRGYTF.

The table lists this clonotype with many counts. The chain recombines TRBV7-2 with TRBJ2-3; D perhaps matches TRBD1 (6 bases). CDR3 size: 12 residues. Germline-derived CDR1 and CDR2 are SGHTA and FQGNSA. The V end lost 4 bases, the J end lost 4 bases, and 6 bases lay between the germline ends. CDR3 region: CASSYRADTQYF. CDR3 bases: TGTGCCAGCAGCTACAGGGCAGATACGCAGTATTTT.

The chain is built from TRBV11-3 and TRBJ2-1; 9 bases align to TRBD2. With 5 bases clipped from V and 2 bases from J, the junction kept 1 base outside the gene matches. This CDR3 spans 14 amino acids. Looked up from germline, CDR1 is SGHNT and CDR2 is YENEEA. The DNA of the CDR3 is TGTGCCAGCAGCCGCGGGGGGGCCTACAATGAGCAGTTCTTC. Translated, it gives CASSRGGAYNEQFF. Full variable domain (missing parts from reference TRBV11-3 and TRBJ2-1): EAGVVQSPRYKIIEKKQPVAFWCNPISGHNTLYWYLQNLGQGPELLIRYENEEAVDDSQLPKDRFSAERLKGVDSTLKIQPAELGDSAVYLCASSRGGAYNEQFFGPGTRLTVL.

A few counts support this clonotype. This rearrangement joins TRBV9 to TRBJ1-3; D ambiguous. The CDR3 length is 15 residues. Germline V gene sequence: CDR1 SGDLS, CDR2 YYNGEE. The ends were cut back, 0 bases at V and 2 bases at J, with 9 bases in the middle. The CDR3 DNA sequence: TGTGCCAGCAGCGTAGGTAGGGCCCCTGGAAACACCATATATTTT. Its protein is CASSVGRAPGNTIYF.

The rearrangement uses TRBV20-1 and TRBJ2-2; D unresolved. The CDR3 totals 12 residues. In germline, CDR1 is DFQATT, CDR2 SNEGSKA (reference sequence). V shed 3 bases and J shed 4 bases, with 6 bases lying between them. CDR3 DNA: TGCAGTGCTAGTCAGCCCACCGGGGAGCTGTTTTTT. Translating it yields CSASQPTGELFF.

Only a few counts were recorded for this clonotype. The chain employs TRBV19 and TRBJ1-1; TRBD1 matches 8 bases. Germline CDR1 reads LNHDA; CDR2 reads SQIVND (reference sequence). Trimming cost V 5 bases and J 1 base; bases outside gene matches: 3. The CDR3 covers 14 residues. The CDR3 region has the DNA TGTGCCAGTAGTCCGGACAGGGAGAACACTGAAGCTTTCTTT. This encodes CASSPDRENTEAFF.

V and J are TRBV3-1 and TRBJ1-4, with no clear D. V lost 0 bases and J lost 7, with 9 bases in between. Germline loops: CDR1 LGHDT, CDR2 YNNKEL (reference sequence). The CDR3 consists of 14 residues. Here the CDR3 DNA reads TGTGCCAGCAGCCAAGATCTGGGTTTTGAAAAACTGTTTTTT. The encoded protein is CASSQDLGFEKLFF.